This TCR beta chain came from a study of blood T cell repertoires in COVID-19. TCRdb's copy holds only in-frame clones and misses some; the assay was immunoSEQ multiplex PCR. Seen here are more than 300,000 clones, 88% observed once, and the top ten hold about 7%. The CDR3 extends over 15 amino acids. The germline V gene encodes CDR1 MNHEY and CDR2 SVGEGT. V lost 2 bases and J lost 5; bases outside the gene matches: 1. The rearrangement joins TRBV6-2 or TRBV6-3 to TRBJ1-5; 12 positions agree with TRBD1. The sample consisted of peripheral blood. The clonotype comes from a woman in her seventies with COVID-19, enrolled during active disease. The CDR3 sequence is CASSYGTGGHQPQHF. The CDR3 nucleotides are TGTGCCAGCAGTTACGGGACAGGGGGCCATCAGCCCCAGCATTTT.